This TCR beta chain was sequenced in a study of blood T cell repertoires in COVID-19. Overall study: From the United States, Italy and Spain came samples of acute and convalescent COVID-19.

V trimming: 5 bases; J trimming: 5 bases; junction bases outside the gene matches: 4. This CDR3 region has 14 residues. Germline values: CDR1 MRHNA, CDR2 SNTAGT. As originally analysed: Cell counts per sample came from amplifying reference gene primers. This table comes from immunoSEQ multiplex PCR, and its TCRdb copy is limited to in-frame clones, with some not included. That table is the source of V, J and clone size, and D and trimming were worked out from the DNA. The sample has roughly 71,000 clones, roughly 83% seen once; the top ten hold roughly 20%. The TCR comes from a woman aged 80 or older with acute or convalescent COVID-19. The genes are TRBV6-4 and TRBJ2-3; 10 positions agree with TRBD1. The sequencing input was peripheral blood. Written as DNA, the CDR3 is TGTGCCAGCAGTCCGAGGACAGGGGGAGATACGCAGTATTTT. Protein product: CASSPRTGGDTQYF.